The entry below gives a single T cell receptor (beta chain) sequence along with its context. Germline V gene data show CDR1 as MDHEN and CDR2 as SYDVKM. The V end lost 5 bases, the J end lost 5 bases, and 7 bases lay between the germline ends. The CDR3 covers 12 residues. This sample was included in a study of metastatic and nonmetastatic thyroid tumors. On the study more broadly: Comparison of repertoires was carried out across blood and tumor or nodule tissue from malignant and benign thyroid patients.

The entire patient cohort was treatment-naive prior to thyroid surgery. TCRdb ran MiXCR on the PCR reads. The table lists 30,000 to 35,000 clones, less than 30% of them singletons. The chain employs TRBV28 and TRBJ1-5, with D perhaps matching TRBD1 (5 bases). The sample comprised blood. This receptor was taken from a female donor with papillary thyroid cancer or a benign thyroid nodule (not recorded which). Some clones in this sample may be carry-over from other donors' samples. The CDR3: CASSDSYQPQHF. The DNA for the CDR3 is TGTGCCAGCAGTGACAGTTATCAGCCCCAGCATTTT.